The 13 T cell receptor beta chains presented below share a single source sample, sequenced in a study of cytomegalovirus exposure and HLA in healthy donors. PCR was performed using 60 Vbeta and 13 Jbeta primers. Clones were read by immunoSEQ multiplex PCR, and TCRdb kept only the in-frame ones, dropping some. This table holds some 270,000 clones, roughly 91% found once. Sequencing used PBMCs. These receptors were obtained from a girl aged 2 to 10 in good health and CMV-seronegative.

V gene TRBV29-1 combines with J gene TRBJ1-2; D uncertain. Trimming took off 0 bases at V and 6 bases at J, with 11 bases between the two ends. Germline V CDR1 and CDR2: SQVTM, ANQGSEA. This CDR3 is built from 13 residues. The CDR3 DNA is TGCAGCGTTGAAGATCAAAAGAGGGATGGCTACACCTTC. Translation gives CSVEDQKRDGYTF. The whole variable domain, remainder taken from reference TRBV29-1 and TRBJ1-2, is SAVISQKPSRDICQRGTSLTIQCQVDSQVTMMFWYRQQPGQSLTLIATANQGSEATYESGFVIDKFPISRPNLTFSTLTVSNMSPEDSSIYLCSVEDQKRDGYTFGSGTRLTVV.

V and J are TRBV6-5 and TRBJ1-2; 10 bases are a match to TRBD1. Unmatched junction bases numbered 4, after V lost 4 bases and J lost 8 bases. Germline V CDR1 and CDR2: MNHEY, SVGAGI. The CDR3 covers 13 residues. Here the CDR3 DNA reads TGTGCCAGCAGTTCCGGGACAGGGGTAGGCTACACCTTC. This gives the protein CASSSGTGVGYTF.

The chain combines TRBV5-6 with TRBJ1-4; D unclear. Germline CDR1 SGHDT, CDR2 YYEEEE. Trimming removed 2 bases from V and 3 bases from J, with 23 bases in between. The CDR3 contains 19 residues. The CDR3 region has the DNA TGTGCCAGCAGCTTTAGGCATTCGGGGATTACGTTCTCTAATGAAAAACTGTTTTTT. Amino acids: CASSFRHSGITFSNEKLFF.

This rearrangement joins TRBV7-7 to TRBJ2-7; 9 bases line up with TRBD1. Trimming took 5 bases from V and 7 from J; bases not matched to a gene: 12. The CDR3 is 15 amino acids. In germline, CDR1 is SSHAT, CDR2 FNYEAQ (reference sequence). Here the CDR3 DNA reads TGTGCCAGCAGCCCAGGGACAGGGCCTACGGAGGAGCAGTACTTC. This encodes CASSPGTGPTEEQYF.

This clone has a handful of counts. V usage is TRBV7-9 and J usage is TRBJ1-2; D is uncertain. The germline V gene has CDR1 SEHNR and CDR2 FQNEAQ (reference sequence). This CDR3 has 15 amino acids. Trimming removed 4 bases at V and 2 bases at J, with 14 bases between. CDR3 coding DNA: TGTGCCAGCAGCTCCCCGGGTGGAGGGAACTATGGCTACACCTTC. Encoded protein: CASSSPGGGNYGYTF.

This rearrangement joins TRBV12-5 to TRBJ2-7; 8 nucleotides agree with TRBD2. Germline V gene sequence: CDR1 LGHNT, CDR2 FRNRAP. The CDR3 extends over 14 amino acids. V shed 5 bases, J shed 1 base, and the junction held 4 bases outside the gene matches. The CDR3 DNA is TGTGCTAGTGGTCCCGGGACTAGTTCCTACGAGCAGTACTTC. Translated: CASGPGTSSYEQYF.

V and J are TRBV18 and TRBJ1-4; 7 bases map to TRBD1. V dropped 1 base and J dropped 0; count of bases not matched to a gene: 11. This CDR3 region has 19 residues. CDR1 and CDR2 (germline): KGHSH, LQKENI. CDR3 nucleotides: TGTGCCAGCTCACCACTGCCGACAGGGTCTGGGGCAACTAATGAAAAACTGTTTTTT. This encodes CASSPLPTGSGATNEKLFF. Full variable domain (remainder filled in from reference TRBV18 and TRBJ1-4): NAGVMQNPRHLVRRRGQEARLRCSPMKGHSHVYWYRQLPEEGLKFMVYLQKENIIDESGMPKERFSAEFPKEGPSILRIQQVVRGDSAAYFCASSPLPTGSGATNEKLFFGSGTQLSVL.

This chain connects TRBV7-6 to TRBJ1-4, with 10 bases identical to TRBD1. The CDR3 length is 15 residues. Germline CDR1 reads SGHVS; CDR2 reads FNYEAQ. After removal of 6 bases from V and 5 bases from J, the junction contained 6 bases not matched to a gene. This CDR3 reads CASSSRQGANEKLFF. The CDR3 nucleotides are TGTGCCAGCAGTTCAAGACAGGGGGCGAATGAAAAACTGTTTTTT.

This chain connects TRBV4-2 to TRBJ2-7, with 7 positions matching TRBD1. With V trimmed by 2 bases and J by 5 bases, 9 bases remained unmatched. Germline V gene data show CDR1 as LGHNA and CDR2 as YNFKEQ. The CDR3 is 15 amino acids. CDR3 protein: CASSQKGAGTHEQYF. CDR3 nucleotides: TGTGCCAGCAGCCAAAAGGGGGCCGGGACACACGAGCAGTACTTC.

This rearrangement joins TRBV5-1 to TRBJ2-3, with 14 positions matching TRBD2. CDR1 and CDR2 (germline): SGHRS, YFSETQ. Unmatched junction bases numbered 6, after V lost 2 bases and J lost 7 bases. CDR3 length: 16 residues. The CDR3 loop is CASSLTGTSGGNTQYF. In DNA, the CDR3 is TGCGCCAGCAGCTTAACCGGGACTAGCGGGGGAAATACGCAGTATTTT.

This clone was observed a handful of times. This chain connects TRBV28 to TRBJ1-1; 8 nucleotides match TRBD1. V shed 3 bases and J 2 bases; nucleotides not matched to a gene: 5. Germline CDR1 reads MDHEN; CDR2 reads SYDVKM. The CDR3 spans 15 residues. The CDR3 DNA is TGTGCCAGCAGTTTCCGTGGACAGGGAAACACTGAAGCTTTCTTT. This encodes CASSFRGQGNTEAFF.

The chain links TRBV7-9 to TRBJ2-1, with 8 bases fitting TRBD2. Trimming removed 1 base from V and 8 bases from J; junction bases left unmatched: 10. The CDR3 runs to 16 residues. Germline V lookup: CDR1 SEHNR, CDR2 FQNEAQ (reference sequence). The DNA for the CDR3 is TGTGCCAGCAGCTTAGGTGTGGAGCGGGAGATCGATGAGCAGTTCTTC. Translating it yields CASSLGVEREIDEQFF.

The rearrangement joins TRBV6-4 to TRBJ2-3, with 7 nucleotides matching TRBD2. The CDR3 covers 14 residues. Germline V gives CDR1 MRHNA, CDR2 SNTAGT. Trimming cost V 3 bases and J 6 bases; bases outside gene matches: 6. The CDR3 loop reads CASSEFVGGDTQYF. DNA for the CDR3: TGTGCCAGCAGTGAATTTGTCGGGGGGGATACGCAGTATTTT.